This is a list of T cell receptor beta chains from one sample in a study of patients and donors after allogeneic stem cell transplantation. Each CDR3 protein gets one entry after TCRdb re-called the RT-PCR reads with MiXCR. The table shows some 17,000 distinct CDR3 sequences, with about 30% occurring only once. Sequenced: blood, either unsorted or a sorted T cell fraction (not recorded which). The receptors come from a human donor who was either an allogeneic HSCT recipient or a stem cell or donor lymphocyte infusion donor (not recorded which). It is not recorded whose cells these are; they may come from a transplant donor. CDR3s include the opening cysteine and the closing phenylalanine or tryptophan. The D gene is left open where the match is weak. Rows give clone size only sometimes, using once, few, many, or a class for an expanded clone.

CDR3aa	abundance	v_gene	d_gene	j_gene
CASSASTRQTEQFF	few	TRBV5-1	-	TRBJ2-1
CASSVVGNGGTQYF	-	TRBV9	-	TRBJ2-5
CASSYPDRVGKLFF	-	TRBV6-6	TRBD1	TRBJ1-4
CASSKGDSGANVLTF	-	TRBV21-1	-	TRBJ2-6
CASSLRPGGRESLNSPLHF	few	TRBV7-9	-	TRBJ1-6
CASSLRTSHRETQYF	few	TRBV7-9	-	TRBJ2-5
CASSFRQGHYEQYF	few	TRBV5-5	TRBD1	TRBJ2-7
CAIRVAGGYEQYF	-	TRBV10-3	TRBD2	TRBJ2-7
CASSLSSWETEAFF	-	TRBV5-6	-	TRBJ1-1
CASSSALIGGSASSGNTIYF	-	TRBV7-9	-	TRBJ1-3
CASSYRTASDTQYF	few	TRBV6-2/TRBV6-3	-	TRBJ2-3
CASSLRRRGEKLFF	few	TRBV12-3/TRBV12-4	-	TRBJ1-4
CASSTRQENTEAFF	-	TRBV4-1	-	TRBJ1-1
CASRSSRSGYTF	-	TRBV7-9	-	TRBJ1-2
CSARGVRNSPLHF	-	TRBV20-1	-	TRBJ1-6
CASSIGGGNQPQHF	-	TRBV12-3/TRBV12-4	-	TRBJ1-5
CASSYDWFSSYNSPLHF	-	TRBV6-5	-	TRBJ1-6
CASSLGISGANVLTF	-	TRBV5-1	-	TRBJ2-6
CASSPRTGNNQPQHF	medium-sized	TRBV4-2	TRBD1	TRBJ1-5
CSAQMGMGVAGALYEQYF	-	TRBV20-1	TRBD2	TRBJ2-7
CASSIDEKLFF	few	TRBV28	-	TRBJ1-4
CATSRDRGFGEKLFF	-	TRBV15	TRBD1	TRBJ1-4
CASSLDQGAQGTQYF	-	TRBV11-2	TRBD1	TRBJ2-5
CSVAVVYGYTF	-	TRBV29-1	-	TRBJ1-2
CASSFEAGGNSYNSPLHF	few	TRBV28	TRBD1	TRBJ1-6
CASSQFGGRYEQYF	-	TRBV3-1	-	TRBJ2-7
CSVEGEGTYEQYF	many	TRBV29-1	-	TRBJ2-7
CASSPRTARYEQYF	-	TRBV28	-	TRBJ2-7
CASSPYGNYGYTF	few	TRBV28	-	TRBJ1-2
CASSYEAGGYYGYTF	-	TRBV6-5	TRBD1	TRBJ1-2
CASSQWAGGRQPQHF	once	TRBV16	TRBD1	TRBJ1-5
CSAPLTGRQPQHF	few	TRBV20-1	-	TRBJ1-5
CASSLVYRGDQPQHF	-	TRBV11-2	TRBD1	TRBJ1-5
CATRGAYGYTF	few	TRBV24-1	-	TRBJ1-2
CSAPGPGDTEAFF	-	TRBV20-1	-	TRBJ1-1
CASTRRGSDTEAFF	-	TRBV7-9	-	TRBJ1-1
CASSREPSYGYTF	-	TRBV7-2	-	TRBJ1-2
CASSPGTGGLDTQYF	medium-sized	TRBV5-1	TRBD1	TRBJ2-3
CAISPDRNYGYTF	-	TRBV10-3	TRBD1	TRBJ1-2
CASSLELAGKQFF	-	TRBV7-9	TRBD2	TRBJ2-1
CASSYGSGIQPQHF	few	TRBV6-5	-	TRBJ1-5
CASSAGENEQYF	-	TRBV19	-	TRBJ2-7
CASTSRDTYNSPLHF	many	TRBV7-9	-	TRBJ1-6
CASSSGQGDSPLHF	medium-sized	TRBV5-1	TRBD1	TRBJ1-6
CASSYGWGSGSSGNTIYF	few	TRBV6-6	-	TRBJ1-3
CASSPSLGANVLTF	-	TRBV12-3/TRBV12-4	-	TRBJ2-6
CASSFGGELFF	-	TRBV5-1	-	TRBJ2-2
CASSLYGYQETQYF	-	TRBV28	-	TRBJ2-5